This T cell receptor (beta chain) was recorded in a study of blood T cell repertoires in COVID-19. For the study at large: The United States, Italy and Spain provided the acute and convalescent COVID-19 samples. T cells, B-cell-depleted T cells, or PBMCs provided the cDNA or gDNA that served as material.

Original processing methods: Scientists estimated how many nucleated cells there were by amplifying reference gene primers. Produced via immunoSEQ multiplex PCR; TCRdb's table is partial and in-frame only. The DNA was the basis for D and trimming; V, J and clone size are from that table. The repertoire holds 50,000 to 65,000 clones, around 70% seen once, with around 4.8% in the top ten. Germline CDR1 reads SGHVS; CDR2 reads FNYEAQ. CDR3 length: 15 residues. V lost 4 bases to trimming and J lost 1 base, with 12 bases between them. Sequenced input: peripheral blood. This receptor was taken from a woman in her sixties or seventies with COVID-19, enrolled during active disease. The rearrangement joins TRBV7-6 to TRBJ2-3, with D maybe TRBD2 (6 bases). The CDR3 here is CASSYMGLRTDTQYF. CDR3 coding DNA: TGTGCCAGCAGCTATATGGGACTCCGCACAGATACGCAGTATTTT.